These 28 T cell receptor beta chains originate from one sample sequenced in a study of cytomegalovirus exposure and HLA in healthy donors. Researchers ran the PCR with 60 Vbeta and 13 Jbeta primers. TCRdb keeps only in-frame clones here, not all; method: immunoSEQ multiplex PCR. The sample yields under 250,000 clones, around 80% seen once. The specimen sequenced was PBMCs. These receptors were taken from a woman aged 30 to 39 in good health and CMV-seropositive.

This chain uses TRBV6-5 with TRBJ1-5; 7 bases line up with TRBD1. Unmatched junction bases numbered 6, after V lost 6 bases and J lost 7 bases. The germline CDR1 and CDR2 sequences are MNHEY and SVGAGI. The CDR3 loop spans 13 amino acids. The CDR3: CASRLGQRQPQHF. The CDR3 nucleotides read TGTGCCAGCAGATTGGGACAGAGACAGCCCCAGCATTTT.

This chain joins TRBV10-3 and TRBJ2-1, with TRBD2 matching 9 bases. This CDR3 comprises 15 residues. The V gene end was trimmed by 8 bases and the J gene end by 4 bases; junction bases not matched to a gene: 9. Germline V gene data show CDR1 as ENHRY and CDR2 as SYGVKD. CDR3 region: CAIRTGTSSYNEQFF. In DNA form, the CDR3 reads TGTGCCATCCGCACCGGGACTAGCTCATACAATGAGCAGTTCTTC.

The CDR3 coding sequence is TGCGCCAGCAGCGACACGGGACTAGCGGTCAATGAGCAGTTCTTC. This gives the protein CASSDTGLAVNEQFF. This chain links TRBV5-1 with TRBJ2-1; 11 positions match TRBD2. CDR1 is SGHRS and CDR2 is YFSETQ in the germline V gene. This CDR3 contains 15 residues. The J segment lost 6 bases and the V segment lost 4 bases, leaving 6 bases of the junction unmatched.

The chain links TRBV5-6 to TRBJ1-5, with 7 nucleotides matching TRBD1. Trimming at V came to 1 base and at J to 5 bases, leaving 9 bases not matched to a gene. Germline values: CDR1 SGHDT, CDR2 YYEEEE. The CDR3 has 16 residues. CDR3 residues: CASSLRGRTGDQPQHF. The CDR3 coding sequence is TGTGCCAGCAGCTTGCGGGGCAGAACAGGGGATCAGCCCCAGCATTTT.

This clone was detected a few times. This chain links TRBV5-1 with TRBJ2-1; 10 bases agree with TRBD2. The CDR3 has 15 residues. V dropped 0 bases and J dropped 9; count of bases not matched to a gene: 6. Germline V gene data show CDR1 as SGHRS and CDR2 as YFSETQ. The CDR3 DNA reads TGCGCCAGCAGCTTGGCTAGCGGGAGTCTCGGTGAGCAGTTCTTC. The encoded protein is CASSLASGSLGEQFF.

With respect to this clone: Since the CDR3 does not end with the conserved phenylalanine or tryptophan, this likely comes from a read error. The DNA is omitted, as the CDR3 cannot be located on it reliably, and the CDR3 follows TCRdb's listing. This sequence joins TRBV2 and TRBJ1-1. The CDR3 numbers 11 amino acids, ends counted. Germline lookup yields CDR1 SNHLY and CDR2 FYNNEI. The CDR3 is CASSEYIESPL.

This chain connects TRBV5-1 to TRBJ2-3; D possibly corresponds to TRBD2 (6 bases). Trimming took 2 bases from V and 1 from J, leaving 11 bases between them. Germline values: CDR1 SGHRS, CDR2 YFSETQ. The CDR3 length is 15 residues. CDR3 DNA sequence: TGCGCCAGCAGCTTTTGGGGAGGAGGCACAGATACGCAGTATTTT. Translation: CASSFWGGGTDTQYF.

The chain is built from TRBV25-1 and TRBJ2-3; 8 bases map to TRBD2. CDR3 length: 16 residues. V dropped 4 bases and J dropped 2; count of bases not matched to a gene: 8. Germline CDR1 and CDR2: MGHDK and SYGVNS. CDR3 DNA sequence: TGTGCCAGCAGTGGTCGGCCGGGGGGGTTCACAGATACGCAGTATTTT. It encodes CASSGRPGGFTDTQYF. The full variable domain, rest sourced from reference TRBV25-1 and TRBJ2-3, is EADIYQTPRYLVIGTGKKITLECSQTMGHDKMYWYQQDPGMELHLIHYSYGVNSTEKGDLSSESTVSRIRTEHFPLTLESARPSHTSQYLCASSGRPGGFTDTQYFGPGTRLTVL.

CDR3 sequence reads: CASSPMGAGTQYF. The CDR3, as DNA: TGTGCCAGCAGCCCTATGGGGGCGGGGACCCAGTACTTC. V usage is TRBV7-2 and J usage is TRBJ2-5; tentatively, D is TRBD1 (6 bases). CDR1 and CDR2 (germline): SGHTA, FQGNSA. Trimming shortened V by 5 bases and J by 7 bases, and 14 bases separated the two germline ends. This CDR3 has 13 amino acids.

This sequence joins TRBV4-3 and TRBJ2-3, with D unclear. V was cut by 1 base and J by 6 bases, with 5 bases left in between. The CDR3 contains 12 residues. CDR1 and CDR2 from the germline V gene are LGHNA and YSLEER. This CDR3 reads CASSQAPDTQYF. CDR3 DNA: TGCGCCAGCAGCCAAGCTCCTGATACGCAGTATTTT.

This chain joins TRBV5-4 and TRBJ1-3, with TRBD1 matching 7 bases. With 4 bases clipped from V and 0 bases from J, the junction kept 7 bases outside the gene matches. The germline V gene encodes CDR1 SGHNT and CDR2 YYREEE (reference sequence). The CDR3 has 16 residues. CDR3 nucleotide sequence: TGTGCCAGCAGCGTGTACGACAGGGCCTCTGGAAACACCATATATTTT. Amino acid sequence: CASSVYDRASGNTIYF.

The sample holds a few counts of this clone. CDR3 sequence: CASSPGTGDYGYTF. CDR3 DNA sequence: TGTGCCAGCAGCCCCGGGACAGGGGACTATGGCTACACCTTC. The genes are TRBV7-2 and TRBJ1-2; 10 bases agree with TRBD1. The CDR3 loop spans 14 amino acids. The junction had 3 bases not matched to a gene; V was cut back by 5 bases and J by 3 bases. Germline V gene lookup returns CDR1 SGHTA and CDR2 FQGNSA.

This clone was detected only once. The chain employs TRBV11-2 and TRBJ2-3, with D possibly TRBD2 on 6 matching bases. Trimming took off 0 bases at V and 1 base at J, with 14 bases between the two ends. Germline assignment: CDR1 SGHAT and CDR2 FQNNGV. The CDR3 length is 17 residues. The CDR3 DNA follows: TGTGCCAGCAGCTTAGAGCTTTTCGGGGGTGGCACAGATACGCAGTATTTT. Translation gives CASSLELFGGGTDTQYF. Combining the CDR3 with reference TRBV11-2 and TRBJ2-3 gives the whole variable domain EAGVAQSPRYKIIEKRQSVAFWCNPISGHATLYWYQQILGQGPKLLIQFQNNGVVDDSQLPKDRFSAERLKGVDSTLKIQPAKLEDSAVYLCASSLELFGGGTDTQYFGPGTRLTVL.

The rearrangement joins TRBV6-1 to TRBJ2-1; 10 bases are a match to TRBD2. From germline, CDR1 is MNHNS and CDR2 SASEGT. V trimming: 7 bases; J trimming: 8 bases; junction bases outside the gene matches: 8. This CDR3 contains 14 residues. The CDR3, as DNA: TGTGCCAGCAATCCTAGCGGGAGCATCTATGAGCAGTTCTTC. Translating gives CASNPSGSIYEQFF.

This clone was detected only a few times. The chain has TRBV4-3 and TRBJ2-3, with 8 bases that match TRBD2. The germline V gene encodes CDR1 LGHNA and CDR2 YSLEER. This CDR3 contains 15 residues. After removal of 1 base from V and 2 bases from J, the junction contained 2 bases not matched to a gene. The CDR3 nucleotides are TGCGCCAGCAGCCAAGGGCGGGGGGTCACAGATACGCAGTATTTT. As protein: CASSQGRGVTDTQYF.

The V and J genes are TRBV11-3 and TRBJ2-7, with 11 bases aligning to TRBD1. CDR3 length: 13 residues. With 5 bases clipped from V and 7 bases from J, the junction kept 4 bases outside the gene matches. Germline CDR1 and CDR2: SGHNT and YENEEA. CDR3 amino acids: CASSKGQGDEQYF. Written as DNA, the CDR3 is TGTGCCAGCAGCAAGGGACAGGGGGATGAGCAGTACTTC.

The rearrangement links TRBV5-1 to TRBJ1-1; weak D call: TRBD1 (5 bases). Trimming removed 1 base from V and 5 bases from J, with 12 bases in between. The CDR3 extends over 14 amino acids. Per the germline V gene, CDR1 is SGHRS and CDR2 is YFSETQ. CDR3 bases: TGCGCCAGCAGCTTGCAGGGCGCGGGGACTGAAGCTTTCTTT. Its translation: CASSLQGAGTEAFF.

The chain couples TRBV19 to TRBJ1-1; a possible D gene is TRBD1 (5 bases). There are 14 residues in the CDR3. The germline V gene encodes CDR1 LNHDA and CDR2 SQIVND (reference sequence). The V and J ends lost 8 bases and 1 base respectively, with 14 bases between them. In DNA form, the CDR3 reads TGTGCCAGTCTGAATCCAGGGTGGAACACTGAAGCTTTCTTT. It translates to CASLNPGWNTEAFF.

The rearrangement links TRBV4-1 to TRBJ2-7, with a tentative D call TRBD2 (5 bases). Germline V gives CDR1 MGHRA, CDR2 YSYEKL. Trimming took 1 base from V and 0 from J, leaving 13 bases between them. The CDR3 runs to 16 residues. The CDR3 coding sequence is TGCGCCAGCAGCCAAGTCCCCCAGCGGAGCTCCTACGAGCAGTACTTC. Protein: CASSQVPQRSSYEQYF.

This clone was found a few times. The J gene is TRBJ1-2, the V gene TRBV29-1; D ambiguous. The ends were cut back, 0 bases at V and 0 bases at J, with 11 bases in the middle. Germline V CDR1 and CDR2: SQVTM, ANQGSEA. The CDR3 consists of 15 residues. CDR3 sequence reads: CSVEEVHRPNYGYTF. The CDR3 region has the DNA TGCAGCGTTGAAGAAGTGCACAGACCTAACTATGGCTACACCTTC.

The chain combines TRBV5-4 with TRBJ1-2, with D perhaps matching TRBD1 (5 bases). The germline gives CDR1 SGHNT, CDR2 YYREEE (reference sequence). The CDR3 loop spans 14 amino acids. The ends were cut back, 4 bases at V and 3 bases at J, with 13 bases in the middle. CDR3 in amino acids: CASSGSTDYYGYTF. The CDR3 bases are TGTGCCAGCAGCGGATCGACAGACTACTATGGCTACACCTTC.

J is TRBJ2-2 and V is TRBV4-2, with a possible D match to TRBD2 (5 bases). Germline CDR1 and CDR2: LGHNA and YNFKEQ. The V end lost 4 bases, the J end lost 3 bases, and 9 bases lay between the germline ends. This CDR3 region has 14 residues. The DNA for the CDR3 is TGTGCCAGCAGCCCCCAGGAGGACACCGGGGAGCTGTTTTTT. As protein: CASSPQEDTGELFF.

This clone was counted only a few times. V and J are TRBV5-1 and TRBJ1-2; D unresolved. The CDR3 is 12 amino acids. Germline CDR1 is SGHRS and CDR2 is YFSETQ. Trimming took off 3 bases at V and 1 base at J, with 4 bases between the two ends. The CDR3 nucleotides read TGCGCCAGCAGCTCGGGTAACTATGGCTACACCTTC. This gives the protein CASSSGNYGYTF.

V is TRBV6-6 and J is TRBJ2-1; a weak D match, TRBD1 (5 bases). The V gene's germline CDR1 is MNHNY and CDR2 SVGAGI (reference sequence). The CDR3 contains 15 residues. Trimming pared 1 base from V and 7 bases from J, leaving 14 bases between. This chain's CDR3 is CASSYFKGQENEQFF. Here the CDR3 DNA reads TGTGCCAGCAGTTACTTTAAGGGGCAGGAGAATGAGCAGTTCTTC.

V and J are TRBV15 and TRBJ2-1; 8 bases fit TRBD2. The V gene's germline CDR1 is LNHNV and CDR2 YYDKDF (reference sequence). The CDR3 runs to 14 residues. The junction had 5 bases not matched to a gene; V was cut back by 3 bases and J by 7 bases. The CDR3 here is CATSSVTSGNEQFF. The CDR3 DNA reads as TGTGCCACCAGCAGTGTAACTAGCGGTAATGAGCAGTTCTTC.

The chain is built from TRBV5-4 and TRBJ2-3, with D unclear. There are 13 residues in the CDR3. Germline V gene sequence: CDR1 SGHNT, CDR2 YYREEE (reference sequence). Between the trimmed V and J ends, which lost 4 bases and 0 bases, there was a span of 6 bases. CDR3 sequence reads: CASSDLSTDTQYF. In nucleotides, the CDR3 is TGTGCCAGCAGCGACTTAAGCACAGATACGCAGTATTTT.

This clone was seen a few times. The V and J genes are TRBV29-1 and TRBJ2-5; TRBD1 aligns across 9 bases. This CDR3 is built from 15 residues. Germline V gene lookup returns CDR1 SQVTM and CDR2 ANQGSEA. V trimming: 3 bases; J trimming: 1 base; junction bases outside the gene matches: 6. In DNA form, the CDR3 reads TGCAGCGTTGAGGGACAGGGAATACTCCAAGAGACCCAGTACTTC. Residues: CSVEGQGILQETQYF.

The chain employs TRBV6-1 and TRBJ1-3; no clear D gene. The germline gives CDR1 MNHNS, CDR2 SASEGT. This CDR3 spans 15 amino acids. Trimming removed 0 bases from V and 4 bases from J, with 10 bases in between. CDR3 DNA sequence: TGTGCCAGCAGTGAAGCGAGAGGGTCGGGAAACACCATATATTTT. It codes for CASSEARGSGNTIYF.